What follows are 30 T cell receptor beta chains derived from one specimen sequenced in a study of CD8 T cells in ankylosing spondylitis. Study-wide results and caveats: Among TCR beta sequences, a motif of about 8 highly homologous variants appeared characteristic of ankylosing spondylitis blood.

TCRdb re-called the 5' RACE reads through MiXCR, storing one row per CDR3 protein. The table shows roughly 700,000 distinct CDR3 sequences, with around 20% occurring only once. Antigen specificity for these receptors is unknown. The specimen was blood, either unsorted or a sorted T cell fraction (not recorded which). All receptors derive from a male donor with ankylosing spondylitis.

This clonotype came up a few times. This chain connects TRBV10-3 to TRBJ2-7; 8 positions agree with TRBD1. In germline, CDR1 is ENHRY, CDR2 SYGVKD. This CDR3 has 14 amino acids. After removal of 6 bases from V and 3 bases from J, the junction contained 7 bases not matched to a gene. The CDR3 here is CAISAGTGFYEQYF. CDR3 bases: TGTGCCATCAGCGCCGGGACAGGATTCTACGAGCAGTACTTC.

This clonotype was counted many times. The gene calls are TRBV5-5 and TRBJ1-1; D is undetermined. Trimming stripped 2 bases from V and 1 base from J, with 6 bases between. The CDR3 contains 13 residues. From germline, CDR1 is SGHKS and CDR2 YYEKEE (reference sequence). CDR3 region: CASSFMENTEAFF. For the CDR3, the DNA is TGTGCCAGCAGCTTCATGGAGAACACTGAAGCTTTCTTT.

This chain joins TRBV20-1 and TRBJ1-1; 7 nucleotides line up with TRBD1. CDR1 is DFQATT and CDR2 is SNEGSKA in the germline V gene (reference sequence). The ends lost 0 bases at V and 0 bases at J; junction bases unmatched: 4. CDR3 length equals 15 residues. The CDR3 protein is CSARDQQGMNTEAFF. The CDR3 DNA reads TGCAGTGCTAGAGACCAACAGGGGATGAACACTGAAGCTTTCTTT.

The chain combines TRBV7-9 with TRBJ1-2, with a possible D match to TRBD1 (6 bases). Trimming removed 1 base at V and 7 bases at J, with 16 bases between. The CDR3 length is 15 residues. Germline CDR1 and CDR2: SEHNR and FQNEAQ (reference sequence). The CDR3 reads CASSLESPQGSGYTF. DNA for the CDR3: TGTGCCAGCAGCTTAGAAAGCCCACAGGGTAGTGGCTACACCTTC.

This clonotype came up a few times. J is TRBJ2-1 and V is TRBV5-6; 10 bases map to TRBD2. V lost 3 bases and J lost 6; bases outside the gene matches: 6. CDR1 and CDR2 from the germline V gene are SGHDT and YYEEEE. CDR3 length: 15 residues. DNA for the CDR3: TGTGCCAGCAGCTCGCTAGCGGGGGCTCTCAATGAGCAGTTCTTC. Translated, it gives CASSSLAGALNEQFF.

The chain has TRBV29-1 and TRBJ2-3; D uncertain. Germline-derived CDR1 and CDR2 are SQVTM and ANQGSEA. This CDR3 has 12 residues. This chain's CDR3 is CRAKGLTDTQYF. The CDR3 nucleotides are TGCAGGGCTAAGGGTCTTACAGATACGCAGTATTTT.

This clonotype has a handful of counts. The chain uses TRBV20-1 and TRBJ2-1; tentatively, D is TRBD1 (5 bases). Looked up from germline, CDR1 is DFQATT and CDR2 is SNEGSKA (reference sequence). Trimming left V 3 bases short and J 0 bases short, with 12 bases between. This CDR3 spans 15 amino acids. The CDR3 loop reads CSASPTGFSYNEQFF. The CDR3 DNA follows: TGCAGTGCTAGTCCCACAGGCTTCTCCTACAATGAGCAGTTCTTC.

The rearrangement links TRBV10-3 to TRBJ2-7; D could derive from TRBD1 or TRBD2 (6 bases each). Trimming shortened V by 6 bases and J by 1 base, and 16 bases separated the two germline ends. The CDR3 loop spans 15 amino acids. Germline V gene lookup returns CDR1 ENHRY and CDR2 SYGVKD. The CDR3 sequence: CAISVAQGTSYEQYF. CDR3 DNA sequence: TGTGCCATCAGCGTAGCCCAGGGGACTTCCTACGAGCAGTACTTC.

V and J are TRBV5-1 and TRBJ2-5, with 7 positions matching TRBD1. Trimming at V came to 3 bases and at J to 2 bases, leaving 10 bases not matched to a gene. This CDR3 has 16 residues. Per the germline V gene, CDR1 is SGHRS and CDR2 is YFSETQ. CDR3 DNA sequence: TGCGCCAGCAGCTCAGACGCCCGGACAGGTCAAGAGACCCAGTACTTC. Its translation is CASSSDARTGQETQYF.

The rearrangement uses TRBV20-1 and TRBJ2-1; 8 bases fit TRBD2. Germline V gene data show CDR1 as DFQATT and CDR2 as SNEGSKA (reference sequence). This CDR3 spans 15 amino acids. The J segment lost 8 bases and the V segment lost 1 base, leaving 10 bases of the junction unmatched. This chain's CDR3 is CSARVSGRSGDEQFF. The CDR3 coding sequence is TGCAGTGCTAGAGTGAGCGGGAGAAGTGGGGATGAGCAGTTCTTC.

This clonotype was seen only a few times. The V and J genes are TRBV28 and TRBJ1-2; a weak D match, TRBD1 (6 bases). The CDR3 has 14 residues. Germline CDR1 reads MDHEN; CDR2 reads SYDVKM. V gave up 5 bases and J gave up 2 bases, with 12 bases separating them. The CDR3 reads CASSVGGQNYGYTF. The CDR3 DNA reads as TGTGCCAGCAGTGTGGGGGGACAAAACTATGGCTACACCTTC.

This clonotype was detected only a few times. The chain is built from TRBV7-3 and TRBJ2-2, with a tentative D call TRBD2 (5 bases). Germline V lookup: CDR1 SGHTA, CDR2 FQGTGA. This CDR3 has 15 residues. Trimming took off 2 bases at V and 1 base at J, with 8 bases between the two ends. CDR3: CASSLLGENTGELFF. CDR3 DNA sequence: TGTGCCAGCAGCTTACTGGGAGAGAACACCGGGGAGCTGTTTTTT.

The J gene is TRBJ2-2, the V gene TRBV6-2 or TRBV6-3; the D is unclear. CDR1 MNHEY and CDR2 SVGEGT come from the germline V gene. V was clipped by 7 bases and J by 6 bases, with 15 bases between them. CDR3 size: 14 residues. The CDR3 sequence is CASTDSPTAGELFF. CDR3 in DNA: TGTGCCAGCACGGATAGCCCGACGGCCGGGGAGCTGTTTTTT.

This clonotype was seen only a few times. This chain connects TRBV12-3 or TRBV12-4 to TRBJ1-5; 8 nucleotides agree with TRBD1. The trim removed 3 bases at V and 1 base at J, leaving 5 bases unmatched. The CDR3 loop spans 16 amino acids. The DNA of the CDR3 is TGTGCCAGCAGTTTTGGGACAGGAGGAAGCAATCAGCCCCAGCATTTT. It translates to CASSFGTGGSNQPQHF.

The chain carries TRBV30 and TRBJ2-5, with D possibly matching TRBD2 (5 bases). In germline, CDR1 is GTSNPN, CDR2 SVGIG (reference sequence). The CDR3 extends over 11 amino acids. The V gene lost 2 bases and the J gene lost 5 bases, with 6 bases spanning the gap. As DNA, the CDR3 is TGTGCCTGGAGTACGGGGGAGACCCAGTACTTC. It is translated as CAWSTGETQYF.

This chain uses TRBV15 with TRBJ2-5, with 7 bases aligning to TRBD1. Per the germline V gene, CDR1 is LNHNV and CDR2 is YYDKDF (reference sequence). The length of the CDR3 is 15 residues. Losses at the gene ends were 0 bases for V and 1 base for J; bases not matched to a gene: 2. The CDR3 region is CATSREGTVQETQYF. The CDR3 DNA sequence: TGTGCCACCAGCAGAGAAGGGACAGTCCAAGAGACCCAGTACTTC.

The CDR3 DNA reads TGCAGTGCTAGAGGGGCGATGGGGGACACTGAAGCTTTCTTT. Protein sequence: CSARGAMGDTEAFF. The rearrangement links TRBV20-1 to TRBJ1-1; D might be TRBD1 (5 bases). Trimming left V 1 base short and J 3 bases short, with 12 bases between. CDR3 length: 14 amino acids. Germline V gene sequence: CDR1 DFQATT, CDR2 SNEGSKA (reference sequence).

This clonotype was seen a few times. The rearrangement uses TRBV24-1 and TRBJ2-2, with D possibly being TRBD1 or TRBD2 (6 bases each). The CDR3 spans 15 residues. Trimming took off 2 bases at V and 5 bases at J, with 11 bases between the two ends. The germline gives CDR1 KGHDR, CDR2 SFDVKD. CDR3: CATSDSGGMTGELFF. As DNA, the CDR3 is TGTGCCACCAGTGATTCCGGGGGCATGACCGGGGAGCTGTTTTTT.

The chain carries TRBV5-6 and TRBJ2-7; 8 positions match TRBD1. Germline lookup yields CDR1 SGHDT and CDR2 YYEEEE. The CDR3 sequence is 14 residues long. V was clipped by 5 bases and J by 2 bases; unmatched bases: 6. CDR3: CASRDTGGAYEQYF. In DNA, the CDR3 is TGTGCCAGCAGGGATACAGGGGGTGCCTACGAGCAGTACTTC.

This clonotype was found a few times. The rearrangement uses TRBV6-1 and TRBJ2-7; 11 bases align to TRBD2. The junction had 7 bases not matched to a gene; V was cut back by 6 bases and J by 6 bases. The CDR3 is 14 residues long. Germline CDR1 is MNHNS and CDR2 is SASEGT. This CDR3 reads CASSPRLAGREQYF. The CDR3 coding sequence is TGTGCCAGCAGCCCGCGACTAGCGGGACGCGAGCAGTACTTC.

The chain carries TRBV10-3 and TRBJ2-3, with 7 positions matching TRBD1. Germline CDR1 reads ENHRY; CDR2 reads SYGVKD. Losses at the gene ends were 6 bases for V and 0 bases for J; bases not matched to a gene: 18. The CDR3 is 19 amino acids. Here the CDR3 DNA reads TGTGCCATCAGACCGGGACAGCGTAGGCCTCCCTCTAGCACAGATACGCAGTATTTT. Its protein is CAIRPGQRRPPSSTDTQYF.

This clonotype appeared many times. The CDR3 protein is CASSPRGWGSYEQYF. CDR3 DNA: TGTGCCAGCAGCCCCCGGGGGTGGGGGTCCTACGAGCAGTACTTC. This chain joins TRBV7-2 and TRBJ2-7; tentative D call: TRBD2 (6 bases). The CDR3 sequence is 15 residues long. Germline V lookup: CDR1 SGHTA, CDR2 FQGNSA. V lost 5 bases and J lost 1, with 15 bases in between.

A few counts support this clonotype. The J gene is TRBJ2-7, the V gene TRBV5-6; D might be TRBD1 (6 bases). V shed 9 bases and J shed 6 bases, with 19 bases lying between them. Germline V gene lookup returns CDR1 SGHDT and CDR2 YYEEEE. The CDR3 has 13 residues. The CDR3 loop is CATKLRGAFEQYF. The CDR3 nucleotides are TGTGCCACCAAGCTCAGGGGAGCCTTCGAGCAGTACTTC.

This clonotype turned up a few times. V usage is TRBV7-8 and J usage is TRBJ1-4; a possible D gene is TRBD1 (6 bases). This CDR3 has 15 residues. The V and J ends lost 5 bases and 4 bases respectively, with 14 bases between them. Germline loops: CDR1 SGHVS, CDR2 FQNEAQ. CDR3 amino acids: CASSQGGEYNEKLFF. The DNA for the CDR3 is TGTGCCAGCAGCCAAGGGGGGGAGTATAATGAAAAACTGTTTTTT.

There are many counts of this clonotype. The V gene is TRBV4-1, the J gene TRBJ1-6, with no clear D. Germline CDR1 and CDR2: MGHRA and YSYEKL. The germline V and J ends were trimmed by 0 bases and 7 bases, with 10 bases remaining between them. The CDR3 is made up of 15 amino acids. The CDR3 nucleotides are TGCGCCAGCAGCCAAGATGAGGGAAGAAATTCACCCCTCCACTTT. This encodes CASSQDEGRNSPLHF.

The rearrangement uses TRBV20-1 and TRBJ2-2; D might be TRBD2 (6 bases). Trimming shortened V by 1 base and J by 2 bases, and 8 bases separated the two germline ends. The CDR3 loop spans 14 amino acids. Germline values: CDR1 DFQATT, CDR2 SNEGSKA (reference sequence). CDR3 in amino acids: CSARVRGNTGELFF. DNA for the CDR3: TGCAGTGCTAGAGTGCGGGGAAACACCGGGGAGCTGTTTTTT.

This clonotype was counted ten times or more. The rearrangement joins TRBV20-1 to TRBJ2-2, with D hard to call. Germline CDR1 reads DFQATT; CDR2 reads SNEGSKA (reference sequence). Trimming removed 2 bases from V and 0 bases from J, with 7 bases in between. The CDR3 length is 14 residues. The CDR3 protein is CSARSSPNTGELFF. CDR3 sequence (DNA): TGCAGTGCTAGATCTTCGCCGAACACCGGGGAGCTGTTTTTT.

The CDR3 reads CASTVGHGYEKLFF. DNA for the CDR3: TGTGCCAGCACAGTGGGGCATGGTTATGAAAAACTGTTTTTT. The chain employs TRBV5-6 and TRBJ1-4, with a tentative D call TRBD1 (5 bases). V was trimmed by 6 bases and J by 6 bases, leaving 15 bases between them. The CDR3 spans 14 residues. CDR1 is SGHDT, CDR2 YYEEEE, per germline.

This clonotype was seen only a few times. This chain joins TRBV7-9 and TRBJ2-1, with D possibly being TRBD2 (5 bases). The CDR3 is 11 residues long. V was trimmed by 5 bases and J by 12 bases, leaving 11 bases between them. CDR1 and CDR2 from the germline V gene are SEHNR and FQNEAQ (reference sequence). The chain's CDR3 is CASSRGLSQFF. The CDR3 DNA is TGTGCCAGCAGCCGCGGGCTATCGCAGTTCTTC.

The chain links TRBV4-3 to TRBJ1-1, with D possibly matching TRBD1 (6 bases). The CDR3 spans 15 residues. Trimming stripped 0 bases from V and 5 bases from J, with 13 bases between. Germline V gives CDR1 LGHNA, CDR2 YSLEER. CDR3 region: CASSQDGTRVTEAFF. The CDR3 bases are TGCGCCAGCAGCCAAGATGGGACAAGGGTTACTGAAGCTTTCTTT.